This entry is about one T cell receptor beta chain. This clone's antigen is unknown. The input lacks base qualities; no much larger clone sits a single base away. The sample is drawn from a study of blood T cell repertoires in COVID-19 (dated by TCRdb to about 2020). Regarding the study in general: The collaborator samples originated in the United States, Italy and Spain and spanned the acute and convalescent phases of COVID-19. The samples were drawn from the first 160 participants of the ongoing ImmuneRACE study and from 950 to 1,500 subjects provided by 6 global collaborators. A freely available public database, intended as a resource for researchers studying the immune response to SARS-CoV-2, is where the repertoires were released. Subjects who had been exposed to COVID-19, were actively infected with it, or had recovered from it provided the deeply sampled blood TCRbeta repertoires that made up the dataset. HLA class I and class II types, where available, came from metadata supplied by the sample provider rather than from assay-based typing. The material from the prospective study consisted of cDNA or gDNA derived from T cells, B-cell-depleted T cells, or PBMCs. Nearly every sample came with metadata listing a de-identified subject ID, COVID-19 status, age in years and sex. What the study reported, not specific to this receptor: Clinical and demographic metadata were provided uncurated, with the amount varying by source and participant.

V loses 8 bases at its end and J loses 1 base; junction bases beyond the gene matches: 2. CDR1 and CDR2, per the germline V gene, are SNHLY and FYNNEI. The CDR3 measures 12 amino acids from cysteine to phenylalanine. The read is trimmed to its CDR3 DNA, 36 bases read in frame from base 1. The immunoSEQ Assay, a bias-controlled multiplex PCR, was used to amplify TCRbeta CDR3 regions from genomic DNA. The authors processed their data as follows. The number of nucleated cells in each sample was estimated from the amplification of reference gene primers within the assay. To quantify the absolute abundance of each unique TCRbeta CDR3 rearrangement, sequence reads were collapsed and filtered. For each sample, productive Simpson clonality was calculated by taking the square root of Simpson's diversity index across productive rearrangements. As stored in TCRdb, this immuneACCESS dataset retains in-frame rearrangements with V and J assigned. A fraction of the clones does not appear; measured against another copy, unresolved V genes explain less than half of the discrepancy, and the remainder lacks a known reason. V and J calls and clone size follow that table, whereas D and trimming were derived from the DNA. This sample comprises 23,000 or so clones, 80% to 90% of them detected only once. The top ten clones comprise 6.5% to 8.5% of the sample.

Each collaborating institution followed its own protocols to collect whole blood in K2EDTA tubes. For TCRbeta analysis, collaborator samples were shipped as frozen whole blood, as isolated PBMCs, or as DNA extracted from either sample type. Sequences were obtained from peripheral blood. Recombination joined TRBV2 with TRBJ2-7; TRBD1 lines up with 7 middle nucleotides. The receptor was isolated from a human donor in a cohort sampled during active COVID-19. The nucleotide sequence reads as follows: TGTGCCAGCGGGGACAGTTCCTACGAGCAGTACTTC. This is translated as CASGDSSYEQYF.